The 21 T cell receptor beta chains reported below all come from one sample, sequenced in a study of CD8+ T cells in alopecia areata. Extracted RNA was reverse transcribed into cDNA, the sequencing template. Sequencing was performed with immunoSEQ multiplex PCR; in TCRdb, only in-frame clones are kept and a portion is missing. The table has about 180,000 clones, about 51% seen once. The sample's treatment: oral pan-JAK inhibitor, 5-10 mg twice daily. The sample in question was CD8+ T cells sorted from blood, obtained between weeks 51 and 54, from a patient treated with tofacitinib. The receptors here all came from a human donor with alopecia areata.

This clone was counted only a few times. The gene calls are TRBV10-3 and TRBJ2-2, with D unresolved. This CDR3 comprises 15 residues. Looked up from germline, CDR1 is ENHRY and CDR2 is SYGVKD. V was shortened by 1 base and J by 4 bases, with 10 bases between the two germline ends. DNA of the CDR3: TGTGCCATCAGTGAGTGGTCAGAAGGCACCGGGGAGCTGTTTTTT. It translates to CAISEWSEGTGELFF.

This clone is a singleton in its sample. The rearrangement uses TRBV4-1 and TRBJ2-5; a possible D gene is TRBD2 (6 bases). Germline values: CDR1 MGHRA, CDR2 YSYEKL. V lost 0 bases and J 4 bases, leaving 18 bases between the germline ends. The CDR3 has 17 amino acids. Written as DNA, the CDR3 is TGCGCCAGCAGCCAAGACTACGCGGGGTCACCCTTAGAGACCCAGTACTTC. Translation: CASSQDYAGSPLETQYF.

The V call is TRBV27, the J call TRBJ2-3, with 9 bases matching TRBD1. This CDR3 region has 14 residues. Germline values: CDR1 MNHEY, CDR2 SMNVEV (reference sequence). Trimming took 5 bases from V and 5 from J; bases not matched to a gene: 5. In nucleotides, the CDR3 is TGTGCCAGCAGTATCGGACAGGGGCTAGATACGCAGTATTTT. This codes for CASSIGQGLDTQYF.

The chain has TRBV9 and TRBJ2-7; no firm D call. The CDR3 is made up of 14 amino acids. Germline V gene sequence: CDR1 SGDLS, CDR2 YYNGEE. Trimming removed 0 bases from V and 5 bases from J, with 12 bases in between. The CDR3 coding sequence is TGTGCCAGCAGCGTAGGGTCGACGAACCACGAGCAGTACTTC. Its protein is CASSVGSTNHEQYF. Full variable domain (remainder filled in from reference TRBV9 and TRBJ2-7): DSGVTQTPKHLITATGQRVTLRCSPRSGDLSVYWYQQSLDQGLQFLIQYYNGEERAKGNILERFSAQQFPDLHSELNLSSLELGDSALYFCASSVGSTNHEQYFGPGTRLTVT.

In this sample, this clone turned up once. The chain recombines TRBV7-9 with TRBJ1-1; 12 positions agree with TRBD1. V was pared by 0 bases and J by 5 bases, with 4 bases of the junction left unmatched. Germline CDR1 SEHNR, CDR2 FQNEAQ (reference sequence). The CDR3 covers 16 residues. DNA of the CDR3: TGTGCCAGCAGCTTAGCGGGGACAGGGGGCAAGACTGAAGCTTTCTTT. As protein: CASSLAGTGGKTEAFF. Combining the CDR3 with reference TRBV7-9 and TRBJ1-1 gives the whole variable domain DTGVSQNPRHKITKRGQNVTFRCDPISEHNRLYWYRQTLGQGPEFLTYFQNEAQLEKSRLLSDRFSAERPKGSFSTLEIQRTEQGDSAMYLCASSLAGTGGKTEAFFGQGTRLTVV.

V is TRBV27 and J is TRBJ2-2; 7 nucleotides match TRBD2. Trimming cost V 3 bases and J 0 bases; bases outside gene matches: 7. Germline values: CDR1 MNHEY, CDR2 SMNVEV (reference sequence). The CDR3 runs to 17 residues. The CDR3 DNA reads TGTGCCAGCAGTTTGCGGCCAGCGGGGACGAACACCGGGGAGCTGTTTTTT. This translates into CASSLRPAGTNTGELFF.

This clone was counted a few times. The chain joins TRBV29-1 to TRBJ1-1; no clear D. This CDR3 spans 14 amino acids. V shed 0 bases and J shed 6 bases, with 14 bases lying between them. The germline CDR1 and CDR2 sequences are SQVTM and ANQGSEA. CDR3 residues: CSVEDMVARAEAFF. The CDR3 coding sequence is TGCAGCGTTGAAGATATGGTGGCTCGGGCTGAAGCTTTCTTT. The whole variable domain, filled in from reference TRBV29-1 and TRBJ1-1, reads SAVISQKPSRDICQRGTSLTIQCQVDSQVTMMFWYRQQPGQSLTLIATANQGSEATYESGFVIDKFPISRPNLTFSTLTVSNMSPEDSSIYLCSVEDMVARAEAFFGQGTRLTVV.

This chain uses TRBV18 with TRBJ1-4; D gene unclear. The CDR3 consists of 16 residues. Between the trimmed V and J ends, which lost 3 bases and 2 bases, there was a span of 13 bases. The germline V gene encodes CDR1 KGHSH and CDR2 LQKENI. CDR3 DNA sequence: TGTGCCAGCTCACCGGTTAGGGAAGGCACTAATGAAAAACTGTTTTTT. Amino acid sequence: CASSPVREGTNEKLFF. Based on the CDR3 plus reference TRBV18 and TRBJ1-4, the full variable domain is NAGVMQNPRHLVRRRGQEARLRCSPMKGHSHVYWYRQLPEEGLKFMVYLQKENIIDESGMPKERFSAEFPKEGPSILRIQQVVRGDSAAYFCASSPVREGTNEKLFFGSGTQLSVL.

This chain joins TRBV27 and TRBJ2-3; D uncertain. The germline V and J ends were trimmed by 8 bases and 2 bases, with 8 bases remaining between them. Per germline, CDR1 MNHEY and CDR2 SMNVEV (reference sequence). This CDR3 spans 12 amino acids. CDR3 nucleotide sequence: TGTGCCAGCCTCGGTCTCACAGATACGCAGTATTTT. This codes for CASLGLTDTQYF.

The V call is TRBV27, the J call TRBJ2-7, with 11 bases aligning to TRBD2. In germline, CDR1 is MNHEY, CDR2 SMNVEV (reference sequence). The CDR3 contains 16 residues. V lost 5 bases and J lost 4; bases outside the gene matches: 10. The CDR3, as DNA: TGTGCCAGCAGTCCCACCCTCCTAGCGGGGGGTTACGAGCAGTACTTC. It is translated as CASSPTLLAGGYEQYF.

This clone was detected only a few times. The rearrangement uses TRBV2 and TRBJ1-4; 7 bases are shared with TRBD1. The CDR3 covers 16 residues. After removal of 6 bases from V and 0 bases from J, the junction contained 7 bases not matched to a gene. The V gene's germline CDR1 is SNHLY and CDR2 FYNNEI. The CDR3 region is CASSRTGPATNEKLFF. In DNA form, the CDR3 reads TGTGCCAGCAGCAGGACAGGCCCAGCAACTAATGAAAAACTGTTTTTT.

This chain uses TRBV6-1 with TRBJ2-1, with D perhaps matching TRBD2 (5 bases). The length of the CDR3 is 11 residues. The V and J ends lost 7 bases and 8 bases respectively, with 9 bases between them. The germline V gene encodes CDR1 MNHNS and CDR2 SASEGT. CDR3 DNA: TGTGCCAGCACGGACTTTGATGAGCAGTTCTTC. Amino acids: CASTDFDEQFF.

V is TRBV5-1 and J is TRBJ2-3, with D maybe TRBD2 (6 bases). The germline V gene encodes CDR1 SGHRS and CDR2 YFSETQ. Trimming took off 4 bases at V and 0 bases at J, with 15 bases between the two ends. The CDR3 runs to 16 residues. The CDR3 DNA reads TGCGCCAGCAGCCCGACCGGGGGATTAAGCACAGATACGCAGTATTTT. This encodes CASSPTGGLSTDTQYF.

J is TRBJ1-1 and V is TRBV20-1; TRBD1 aligns across 7 bases. With 8 bases clipped from V and 8 bases from J, the junction kept 8 bases outside the gene matches. CDR1 and CDR2 (germline): DFQATT, SNEGSKA (reference sequence). The CDR3 covers 11 residues. CDR3 nucleotide sequence: TGCAGTCTAAGACAGGGCCGGGAAGCTTTCTTT. Translating it yields CSLRQGREAFF.

V and J are TRBV7-9 and TRBJ1-1; D gene uncertain. The V gene's germline CDR1 is SEHNR and CDR2 FQNEAQ (reference sequence). The germline V and J ends were trimmed by 5 bases and 11 bases, with 12 bases remaining between them. CDR3 length: 11 amino acids. CDR3 in amino acids: CASSANLYAFF. The CDR3 bases are TGTGCCAGCAGCGCCAATTTATATGCTTTCTTT.

This clone was detected a few times. V usage is TRBV15 and J usage is TRBJ2-7; D is undetermined. The CDR3 length is 13 residues. CDR1 LNHNV and CDR2 YYDKDF come from the germline V gene (reference sequence). Between the trimmed V and J ends, which lost 1 base and 2 bases, there was a span of 6 bases. This CDR3 reads CATSRGATYEQYF. CDR3 nucleotides: TGTGCCACCAGCAGAGGAGCGACCTACGAGCAGTACTTC.

This clone was detected only a few times. The chain combines TRBV2 with TRBJ2-7; D unresolved. Trimming left V 1 base short and J 0 bases short, with 7 bases between. This CDR3 region has 14 residues. Germline-derived CDR1 and CDR2 are SNHLY and FYNNEI. The CDR3 here is CASSEGRFSYEQYF. In DNA, the CDR3 is TGTGCCAGCAGTGAAGGCCGATTCTCCTACGAGCAGTACTTC.

This chain connects TRBV6-5 to TRBJ2-1; no reliable D call. Trimming removed 5 bases at V and 4 bases at J, with 12 bases between. The length of the CDR3 is 14 residues. Germline V CDR1 and CDR2: MNHEY, SVGAGI. Here the CDR3 DNA reads TGTGCCAGCAGTCCCCAGTTGGGATACAATGAGCAGTTCTTC. It yields the protein CASSPQLGYNEQFF.

This clone was seen a handful of times. The J gene is TRBJ1-6, the V gene TRBV9; 8 bases are a match to TRBD1. Germline assignment: CDR1 SGDLS and CDR2 YYNGEE. The CDR3 runs to 15 residues. J gave up 10 bases and V 0 bases, and 6 bases lay outside the gene matches. CDR3 in DNA: TGTGCCAGCAGCGTAGGGTGGGGACAGGACTCACCCCTCCACTTT. This codes for CASSVGWGQDSPLHF. Supplemented by reference TRBV9 and TRBJ1-6, the full variable domain reads DSGVTQTPKHLITATGQRVTLRCSPRSGDLSVYWYQQSLDQGLQFLIQYYNGEERAKGNILERFSAQQFPDLHSELNLSSLELGDSALYFCASSVGWGQDSPLHFGNGTRLTVT.

Only a few counts were recorded for this clone. The V gene is TRBV10-3, the J gene TRBJ1-6, with 7 bases lining up with TRBD1. V trimming: 2 bases; J trimming: 8 bases; junction bases outside the gene matches: 9. Germline CDR1 ENHRY, CDR2 SYGVKD. The CDR3 has 16 residues. CDR3: CAISEDAQGFHSPLHF. The DNA for the CDR3 is TGTGCCATCAGTGAGGATGCACAGGGGTTTCATTCACCCCTCCACTTT.

The J gene is TRBJ2-7, the V gene TRBV7-9, with TRBD2 matching over 7 bases. CDR3 length equals 14 residues. The V gene's germline CDR1 is SEHNR and CDR2 FQNEAQ (reference sequence). V gave up 5 bases and J gave up 4 bases; unmatched junction bases: 8. This CDR3 reads CASSPVGGGYEQYF. CDR3 in DNA: TGTGCCAGCAGCCCCGTCGGGGGAGGGTACGAGCAGTACTTC.